This passage covers 9 T cell receptor beta chains from one sample sequenced in a study of OX40 agonist ivuxolimab in advanced cancers. Assay used: immunoSEQ multiplex PCR; TCRdb lists only in-frame clones, some missing. The sample has 60,000 to 85,000 clones; 89% are singletons. The source material was CD4+ or CD8+ T cells sorted from blood, sampled in a trial of the OX40 agonist ivuxolimab. These TCRs come from an adult with an advanced solid tumor such as melanoma, head and neck, liver or kidney cancer.

The J gene is TRBJ2-1, the V gene TRBV5-4; the match to TRBD2 covers 9 bases. The CDR3 runs to 15 residues. V dropped 4 bases and J dropped 8; count of bases not matched to a gene: 10. Germline lookup yields CDR1 SGHNT and CDR2 YYREEE (reference sequence). For the CDR3, the DNA is TGTGCCAGCAGCAAACTAGCGGGTGGGGGGGATGAGCAGTTCTTC. Translation gives CASSKLAGGGDEQFF.

The chain carries TRBV9 and TRBJ2-6, with 7 bases matching TRBD1. CDR3 length: 17 amino acids. Germline-derived CDR1 and CDR2 are SGDLS and YYNGEE. Unmatched junction bases numbered 8, after V lost 4 bases and J lost 1 base. CDR3: CASSPTGANSGANVLTF. In DNA form, the CDR3 reads TGTGCCAGCAGCCCCACAGGGGCTAATTCTGGGGCCAACGTCCTGACTTTC.

The rearrangement joins TRBV6-6 to TRBJ2-1; D tentatively fits TRBD1 or TRBD2 (5 bases each). The V end was cut by 0 bases, the J end by 15 bases, with 24 bases between. CDR1 is MNHNY, CDR2 SVGAGI, per germline (reference sequence). CDR3 size: 16 residues. DNA for the CDR3: TGTGCCAGCAGTTACTCAGGACTGGGGCCGGAGGTTATGGGGTTCTTC. It specifies CASSYSGLGPEVMGFF.

This clone was observed a single time. The CDR3 sequence: CASSHKRSGNTEAFF. Here the CDR3 DNA reads TGTGCCAGCAGCCACAAAAGATCTGGGAACACTGAAGCTTTCTTT. This chain connects TRBV7-9 to TRBJ1-1; D not certain. The CDR3 length is 15 residues. Trimming removed 5 bases from V and 1 base from J, with 14 bases in between. Germline V lookup: CDR1 SEHNR, CDR2 FQNEAQ (reference sequence).

The V gene is TRBV6-1, the J gene TRBJ2-7, with 9 bases lining up with TRBD1. Unmatched junction bases numbered 11, after V lost 8 bases and J lost 3 bases. The CDR3 has 15 amino acids. Germline-derived CDR1 and CDR2 are MNHNS and SASEGT. CDR3 in DNA: TGTGCCAGCCTCGGGGGACAGGGATTGGGCTACGAGCAGTACTTC. This translates into CASLGGQGLGYEQYF.

The chain recombines TRBV10-3 with TRBJ1-5; D unclear. The CDR3 is made up of 14 amino acids. Germline values: CDR1 ENHRY, CDR2 SYGVKD. Trimming left V 5 bases short and J 0 bases short, with 8 bases between. The CDR3 here is CAISRDYSNQPQHF. CDR3 nucleotide sequence: TGTGCCATCAGTCGAGATTATAGCAATCAGCCCCAGCATTTT.

Written as DNA, the CDR3 is TGTGCCAGCAGCTTAACTAGCGCAAGCACAGATACGCAGTATTTT. Translated: CASSLTSASTDTQYF. The V gene is TRBV7-9, the J gene TRBJ2-3; TRBD2 aligns across 7 bases. This CDR3 spans 15 amino acids. Germline lookup yields CDR1 SEHNR and CDR2 FQNEAQ (reference sequence). J lost 0 bases, V lost 2 bases, and 2 bases had no gene match.

This rearrangement joins TRBV5-1 to TRBJ2-3; 7 bases fit TRBD2. Germline CDR1 SGHRS, CDR2 YFSETQ. This CDR3 has 16 amino acids. The J segment lost 0 bases and the V segment lost 4 bases, leaving 8 bases of the junction unmatched. The CDR3 nucleotides are TGCGCCAGCAGCGAAACTAGCGTCTCTAGCACAGATACGCAGTATTTT. Amino acid sequence: CASSETSVSSTDTQYF.

The chain links TRBV6-6 to TRBJ1-5; D not resolved. This CDR3 region has 14 residues. Per the germline V gene, CDR1 is MNHNY and CDR2 is SVGAGI (reference sequence). Trimming took 0 bases from V and 3 from J, leaving 6 bases between them. CDR3 region: CASSYSTTNQPQHF. CDR3 DNA sequence: TGTGCCAGCAGTTACTCGACAACCAATCAGCCCCAGCATTTT.